The next 32 T cell receptor beta chains were all read from a single sample in a study of T cell responses to AZD1222 COVID-19 vaccine (TCRdb year 2021). Library construction relied on the immunoSEQ multiplex PCR assay. This immuneACCESS table, as held by TCRdb, lists in-frame sequences with V and J called but not all clones. Of the missing ones, under half trace to an unresolved V gene in checked studies; the others have no known cause. The sample table shows about 100,000 clones, and less than 90% are seen once. Around 2% of the sample comes from the top ten. The time point tag for this specimen amounts to: baseline before first vaccination. The material was peripheral blood, obtained on day 0 of AZD1222 vaccination. Every receptor here comes from an adult in good health.

This clone was seen a few times. This sequence joins TRBV10-2 and TRBJ2-7, with unresolved D. The CDR3 sequence is 11 residues long. Per the germline V gene, CDR1 is WSHSY and CDR2 is SAAADI. V dropped 8 bases and J dropped 1 base, with 6 bases sitting between them. DNA of the CDR3: TGCGCCAGCGGACCATCCTACGAGCAGTACTTC. The encoded protein is CASGPSYEQYF.

This clone was detected once. The chain uses TRBV9 and TRBJ2-2; TRBD1 aligns across 8 bases. Germline V gene lookup returns CDR1 SGDLS and CDR2 YYNGEE. CDR3 size: 15 residues. With V trimmed by 4 bases and J by 6 bases, 8 bases remained unmatched. CDR3 in amino acids: CASSPGQGFAGELFF. The CDR3 DNA is TGTGCCAGCAGCCCCGGACAGGGATTCGCCGGGGAGCTGTTTTTT.

This chain connects TRBV28 to TRBJ1-4; D perhaps matches TRBD1 (5 bases). Germline loops: CDR1 MDHEN, CDR2 SYDVKM. V was clipped by 7 bases and J by 4 bases, with 22 bases between them. There are 17 residues in the CDR3. The CDR3 DNA reads as TGTGCCAGCAAAGCCGGGGGGACCTATTCTCTTAATGAAAAACTGTTTTTT. Amino acids: CASKAGGTYSLNEKLFF.

V is TRBV2 and J is TRBJ2-3; 11 bases line up with TRBD2. CDR1 and CDR2 (germline): SNHLY, FYNNEI. The V segment lost 9 bases and the J segment 3 bases; nucleotides outside the gene matches: 11. The CDR3 length is 16 residues. The CDR3 loop is CASRGVSGRVTDTQYF. The CDR3 nucleotides are TGTGCCAGTCGAGGGGTTAGCGGGAGGGTGACAGATACGCAGTATTTT.

This sequence joins TRBV9 and TRBJ1-4; a possible D gene is TRBD1 (6 bases). V was pared by 3 bases and J by 9 bases, with 18 bases between. The CDR3 runs to 15 residues. From germline, CDR1 is SGDLS and CDR2 YYNGEE. The CDR3 nucleotides read TGTGCCAGCAGCGACGGACAGCCCGGCTTCCAAAAACTGTTTTTT. It is translated as CASSDGQPGFQKLFF.

This chain links TRBV5-1 with TRBJ2-2; the match to TRBD2 covers 14 bases. Germline assignment: CDR1 SGHRS and CDR2 YFSETQ. The CDR3 is 16 residues long. V lost 7 bases, J lost 6 bases, and 8 bases stayed unmatched. The CDR3 is CASSTPGLAGAGELFF. In nucleotides, the CDR3 is TGCGCCAGCTCTACCCCGGGACTAGCGGGAGCCGGGGAGCTGTTTTTT. The full variable domain, its missing parts supplied by reference TRBV5-1 and TRBJ2-2, is KAGVTQTPRYLIKTRGQQVTLSCSPISGHRSVSWYQQTPGQGLQFLFEYFSETQRNKGNFPGRFSGRQFSNSRSEMNVSTLELGDSALYLCASSTPGLAGAGELFFGEGSRLTVL.

This sequence joins TRBV6-2 or TRBV6-3 and TRBJ1-2; possibly TRBD1 for D (5 bases). The CDR3 consists of 13 residues. V was pared by 6 bases and J by 5 bases, with 13 bases between. CDR1 is MNHEY and CDR2 is SVGEGT in the germline V gene. This CDR3 is CASSLGALYGYTF. CDR3 DNA sequence: TGTGCCAGCAGCCTCGGGGCGCTTTATGGCTACACCTTC.

This chain connects TRBV24-1 to TRBJ1-2, with D maybe TRBD1 (5 bases). The V end lost 0 bases, the J end lost 7 bases, and 11 bases lay between the germline ends. CDR3 length: 14 amino acids. The germline CDR1 and CDR2 sequences are KGHDR and SFDVKD. CDR3 amino acids: CATSDLARDVGYTF. CDR3 in DNA: TGTGCCACCAGTGATTTGGCCAGGGATGTTGGCTACACCTTC.

The chain links TRBV19 to TRBJ2-7; 8 positions match TRBD2. Per germline, CDR1 LNHDA and CDR2 SQIVND (reference sequence). This CDR3 has 14 amino acids. J gave up 2 bases and V 3 bases, and 3 bases lay outside the gene matches. The CDR3 DNA reads as TGTGCCAGTAGTATTAGCGGGGCCACCTACGAGCAGTACTTC. This sequence encodes CASSISGATYEQYF.

The V and J genes are TRBV9 and TRBJ1-2; D is unresolved. The germline V and J ends were trimmed by 5 bases and 8 bases, with 22 bases remaining between them. The V gene's germline CDR1 is SGDLS and CDR2 YYNGEE. The length of the CDR3 is 15 residues. The CDR3 nucleotides are TGTGCCAGCAGTTCTAATCCGTCACGCTCGGGAGGCTACACCTTC. Translation: CASSSNPSRSGGYTF.

CDR3 DNA: TGTGCCAGCAGCCCCCAGGGGGCGAGCTCGGGGAATGAGCAGTTCTTC. Translation gives CASSPQGASSGNEQFF. J is TRBJ2-1 and V is TRBV7-2, with 8 bases aligning to TRBD1. CDR3 length equals 16 residues. V lost 5 bases to trimming and J lost 7 bases; unmatched junction nucleotides: 13. Germline V CDR1 and CDR2: SGHTA, FQGNSA.

The chain uses TRBV6-5 and TRBJ2-3; 9 positions match TRBD2. The junction had 4 bases not matched to a gene; V was cut back by 0 bases and J by 6 bases. In germline, CDR1 is MNHEY, CDR2 SVGAGI. The length of the CDR3 is 15 residues. CDR3 coding DNA: TGTGCCAGCAGTTACTCCAGACTAGCGGAGGATACGCAGTATTTT. This translates into CASSYSRLAEDTQYF.

The rearrangement links TRBV5-1 to TRBJ2-3; 9 nucleotides line up with TRBD1. The germline gives CDR1 SGHRS, CDR2 YFSETQ. The CDR3 is 14 amino acids. After removal of 6 bases from V and 3 bases from J, the junction contained 5 bases not matched to a gene. CDR3 residues: CASTAGQGTDTQYF. For the CDR3, the DNA is TGCGCCAGCACCGCGGGACAGGGAACAGATACGCAGTATTTT.

The chain carries TRBV5-6 and TRBJ2-7; 11 nucleotides agree with TRBD2. CDR3 size: 14 residues. Germline loops: CDR1 SGHDT, CDR2 YYEEEE. The V segment lost 3 bases and the J segment 5 bases; nucleotides outside the gene matches: 4. The CDR3 bases are TGTGCCAGCAGCTGGGGGACTAGCGGCGACGAGCAGTACTTC. This translates into CASSWGTSGDEQYF.

The chain employs TRBV5-4 and TRBJ1-3; perhaps TRBD1 as D (5 bases). This CDR3 has 15 residues. Trimming took 4 bases from V and 0 from J, leaving 11 bases between them. Germline V gene sequence: CDR1 SGHNT, CDR2 YYREEE (reference sequence). In DNA, the CDR3 is TGTGCCAGCAGCGTGGCAGGGTTCTCTGGAAACACCATATATTTT. Its protein product is CASSVAGFSGNTIYF.

The V call is TRBV27, the J call TRBJ1-2, with unresolved D. The germline V gene has CDR1 MNHEY and CDR2 SMNVEV (reference sequence). Trimming cost V 3 bases and J 8 bases, with 13 bases left between them. This CDR3 region has 13 residues. CDR3 amino acids: CASSFDRLAGYTF. For the CDR3, the DNA is TGTGCCAGCAGTTTCGATCGATTGGCCGGCTACACCTTC.

V is TRBV19 and J is TRBJ1-5; D call uncertain. CDR1 is LNHDA and CDR2 is SQIVND in the germline V gene (reference sequence). The V and J ends lost 3 bases and 1 base respectively, with 7 bases between them. This CDR3 has 14 residues. In nucleotides, the CDR3 is TGTGCCAGTAGTATTAAGTGGAGCAATCAGCCCCAGCATTTT. Translation gives CASSIKWSNQPQHF.

The chain has TRBV7-9 and TRBJ1-2; no clear D gene. Looked up from germline, CDR1 is SEHNR and CDR2 is FQNEAQ (reference sequence). V lost 8 bases, J lost 5 bases, and 18 bases lay in between. The CDR3 length is 14 residues. CDR3 bases: TGTGCCAGCCGTGGAGGTCCAAGCCCGTATGGCTACACCTTC. Translating it yields CASRGGPSPYGYTF.

V gene TRBV6-6 combines with J gene TRBJ2-7; TRBD1 matches at 7 bases. Trimming took 4 bases from V and 4 from J; bases not matched to a gene: 10. Germline CDR1 reads MNHNY; CDR2 reads SVGAGI (reference sequence). The CDR3 loop spans 15 amino acids. This chain's CDR3 is CASSSVDRAKYEQYF. DNA of the CDR3: TGTGCCAGCAGTTCCGTCGACAGGGCGAAGTACGAGCAGTACTTC.

V gene TRBV28 combines with J gene TRBJ1-1; 7 bases are a match to TRBD1. The CDR3 loop spans 17 amino acids. CDR1 and CDR2 from the germline V gene are MDHEN and SYDVKM. V trimming: 8 bases; J trimming: 0 bases; junction bases outside the gene matches: 15. The CDR3 DNA reads TGTGCCAGCGGAAGACGATCAGGGGGTCCCATGAACACTGAAGCTTTCTTT. This gives the protein CASGRRSGGPMNTEAFF.

The chain joins TRBV9 to TRBJ1-2; unclear D gene. The CDR3 has 13 amino acids. Looked up from germline, CDR1 is SGDLS and CDR2 is YYNGEE. V shed 3 bases and J shed 5 bases, with 11 bases lying between them. The CDR3: CASSASGPYGYTF. The CDR3 coding sequence is TGTGCCAGCAGCGCAAGCGGCCCATATGGCTACACCTTC.

This clone was detected once. This sequence joins TRBV4-1 and TRBJ2-1; 7 nucleotides align to TRBD2. Unmatched junction bases numbered 23, after V lost 1 base and J lost 5 bases. The CDR3 has 21 amino acids. Germline assignment: CDR1 MGHRA and CDR2 YSYEKL. CDR3 loop: CASSQAPLRGTARDPHNEQFF. CDR3 nucleotide sequence: TGCGCCAGCAGCCAAGCCCCACTGCGGGGGACGGCTCGCGACCCACACAATGAGCAGTTCTTC.

The V and J genes are TRBV18 and TRBJ2-1; D uncertain. The V and J ends lost 4 bases and 0 bases respectively, with 16 bases between them. The CDR3 is made up of 17 amino acids. The germline V gene has CDR1 KGHSH and CDR2 LQKENI. The CDR3 coding sequence is TGTGCCAGCTCACTAAGAGGAGATTGGGCCTCCTACAATGAGCAGTTCTTC. It translates to CASSLRGDWASYNEQFF.

The J gene is TRBJ2-7, the V gene TRBV28; 8 bases align to TRBD1. V trimming: 2 bases; J trimming: 2 bases; junction bases outside the gene matches: 2. The germline V gene has CDR1 MDHEN and CDR2 SYDVKM. This CDR3 comprises 14 residues. The CDR3 nucleotides are TGTGCCAGCAGTTTAGACAGGGGCGCCTACGAGCAGTACTTC. Its protein is CASSLDRGAYEQYF.

V usage is TRBV7-9 and J usage is TRBJ1-1, with TRBD1 matching over 7 bases. CDR1 and CDR2 (germline): SEHNR, FQNEAQ (reference sequence). The CDR3 runs to 14 residues. The J segment lost 4 bases and the V segment lost 5 bases, leaving 7 bases of the junction unmatched. This chain's CDR3 is CASSAHRGATEAFF. The CDR3 bases are TGTGCCAGCAGCGCCCACAGGGGAGCCACTGAAGCTTTCTTT. Full variable domain (missing parts from reference TRBV7-9 and TRBJ1-1): DTGVSQNPRHKITKRGQNVTFRCDPISEHNRLYWYRQTLGQGPEFLTYFQNEAQLEKSRLLSDRFSAERPKGSFSTLEIQRTEQGDSAMYLCASSAHRGATEAFFGQGTRLTVV.

The chain joins TRBV4-1 to TRBJ2-7, with TRBD1 as a possible D gene (5 bases). The V gene lost 1 base and the J gene lost 1 base, with 11 bases spanning the gap. The CDR3 loop spans 15 amino acids. Germline loops: CDR1 MGHRA, CDR2 YSYEKL. The chain's CDR3 is CASSQAGQGSYEQYF. Written as DNA, the CDR3 is TGCGCCAGCAGCCAAGCGGGCCAGGGTTCCTACGAGCAGTACTTC.

This chain uses TRBV7-3 with TRBJ2-2; D ambiguous. Trimming removed 3 bases at V and 6 bases at J, with 5 bases between. The CDR3 consists of 12 residues. Germline V gives CDR1 SGHTA, CDR2 FQGTGA. DNA of the CDR3: TGTGCCAGCAGCTTTTTGGCCGGGGAGCTGTTTTTT. It codes for CASSFLAGELFF. Drawing the rest from reference TRBV7-3 and TRBJ2-2, the complete variable domain is GAGVSQTPSNKVTEKGKYVELRCDPISGHTALYWYRQSLGQGPEFLIYFQGTGAADDSGLPNDRFFAVRPEGSVSTLKIQRTERGDSAVYLCASSFLAGELFFGEGSRLTVL.

This rearrangement joins TRBV9 to TRBJ2-4; the match to TRBD1 covers 7 bases. V shed 3 bases, J shed 2 bases, and the junction held 2 bases outside the gene matches. The CDR3 covers 14 residues. Per the germline V gene, CDR1 is SGDLS and CDR2 is YYNGEE. CDR3 in amino acids: CASSETGTKNIQYF. CDR3 nucleotides: TGTGCCAGCAGCGAGACAGGGACCAAAAACATTCAGTACTTC.

This sequence joins TRBV27 and TRBJ2-7, with 9 bases aligning to TRBD1. The germline gives CDR1 MNHEY, CDR2 SMNVEV (reference sequence). This CDR3 contains 16 residues. Trimming at V came to 0 bases and at J to 3 bases, leaving 6 bases not matched to a gene. The CDR3 DNA sequence: TGTGCCAGCAGTTTATCGTTCGGGACAGGGAGCTACGAGCAGTACTTC. It encodes CASSLSFGTGSYEQYF.

The J gene is TRBJ1-6, the V gene TRBV4-3; D not resolved. The CDR3 is 15 amino acids. The germline gives CDR1 LGHNA, CDR2 YSLEER. Trimming cost V 4 bases and J 5 bases, with 12 bases left between them. The CDR3 protein is CASSPQSGNNSPLHF. DNA for the CDR3: TGCGCCAGCAGCCCCCAAAGCGGGAATAATTCACCCCTCCACTTT.

The chain couples TRBV7-3 to TRBJ1-1, with D hard to call. Germline values: CDR1 SGHTA, CDR2 FQGTGA. The CDR3 loop spans 13 amino acids. Deletions cut 5 bases from V and 1 base from J, with 8 bases between. CDR3 DNA sequence: TGTGCCAGCAGCCTTGATAAGAACACTGAAGCTTTCTTT. This translates into CASSLDKNTEAFF.

With regard to this clone: Compared with germline, one end of the junction differs, possibly owing to a read error. The rearrangement joins TRBV7-7 to TRBJ2-5, with TRBD2 as a possible D gene (6 bases). The CDR3 contains 15 residues. CDR1 SSHAT and CDR2 FNYEAQ come from the germline V gene (reference sequence). The CDR3 region is CASSLAASPQETQYF. For the CDR3, the DNA is TGTGCTAGCAGCTTAGCGGCTAGCCCCCAAGAGACCCAGTACTTC.